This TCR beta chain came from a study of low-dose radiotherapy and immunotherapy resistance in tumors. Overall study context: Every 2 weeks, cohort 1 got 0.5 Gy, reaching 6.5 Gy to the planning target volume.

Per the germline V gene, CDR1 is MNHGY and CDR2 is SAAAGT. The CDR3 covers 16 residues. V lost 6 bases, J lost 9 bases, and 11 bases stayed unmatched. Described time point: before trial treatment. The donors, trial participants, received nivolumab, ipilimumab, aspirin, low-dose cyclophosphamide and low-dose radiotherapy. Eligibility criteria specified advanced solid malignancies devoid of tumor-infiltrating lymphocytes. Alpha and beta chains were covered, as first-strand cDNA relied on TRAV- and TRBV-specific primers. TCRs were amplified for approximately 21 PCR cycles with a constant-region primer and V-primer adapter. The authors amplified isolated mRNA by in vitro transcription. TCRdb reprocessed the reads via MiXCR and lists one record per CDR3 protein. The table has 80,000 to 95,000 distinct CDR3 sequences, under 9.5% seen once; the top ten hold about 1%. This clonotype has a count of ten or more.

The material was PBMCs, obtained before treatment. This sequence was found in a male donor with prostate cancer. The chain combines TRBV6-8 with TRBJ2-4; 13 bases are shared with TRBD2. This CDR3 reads CASSYGTSGDLSIQYF. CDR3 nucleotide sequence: TGTGCCAGCAGCTACGGGACTAGCGGGGACTTAAGCATTCAGTACTTC.